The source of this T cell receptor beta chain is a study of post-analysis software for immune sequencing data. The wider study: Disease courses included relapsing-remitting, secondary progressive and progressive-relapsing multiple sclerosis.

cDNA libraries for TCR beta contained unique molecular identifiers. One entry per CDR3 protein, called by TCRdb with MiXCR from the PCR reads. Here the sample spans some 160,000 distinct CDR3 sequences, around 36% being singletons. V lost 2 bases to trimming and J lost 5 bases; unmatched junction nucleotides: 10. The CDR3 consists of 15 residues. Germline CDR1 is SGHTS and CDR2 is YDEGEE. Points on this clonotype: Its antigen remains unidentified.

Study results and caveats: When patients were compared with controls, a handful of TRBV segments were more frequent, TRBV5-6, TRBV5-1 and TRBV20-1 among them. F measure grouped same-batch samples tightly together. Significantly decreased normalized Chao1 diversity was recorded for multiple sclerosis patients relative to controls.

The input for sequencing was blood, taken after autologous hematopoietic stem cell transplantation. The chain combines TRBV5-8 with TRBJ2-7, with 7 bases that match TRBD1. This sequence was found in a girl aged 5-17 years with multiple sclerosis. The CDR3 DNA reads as TGTGCCAGCAGCTTTAGTGAGGGGGCGCGGAACGAGCAGTACTTC. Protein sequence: CASSFSEGARNEQYF.